This T cell receptor (beta chain) comes out of a study of shared clonotypes between healthy human individuals. Looking at the study overall: Three plates each covered CD4 naive and memory; CD8 naive two, CD8 memory one. Whole-study findings and limits: Depth of sequencing was expected to influence donor clonotype sharing.

Only in-frame clones appear in the TCRdb table, and some are missing; sequencing was by immunoSEQ multiplex PCR. The data show millions of clones, 85% to 95% seen once. Details on this clone: Its antigen is not known. One end of the junction varies from germline; a read error may be responsible.

Germline V CDR1 and CDR2: SGHTA, FQGNSA. The CDR3 sequence is 15 residues long. Participating donors were healthy, HIV-negative adults free of recent acute infections or vaccinations. CD4+ cells yielded CD45RA+ naive and CD45RA-negative memory subsets. The rearrangement links TRBV7-2 to TRBJ1-4, with D uncertain. The sample was naive CD4+ T cells sorted from blood. This sample's subset: CD45RA+ positively selected. The sequence was collected from a man aged 18-30 years in good health. This CDR3 is CASSHPPEAGEKLFF. In DNA form, the CDR3 reads TGCGCCAGCAGCCACCCACCGGAGGCAGGTGAAAAACTGTTTTTT. Drawing the rest from reference TRBV7-2 and TRBJ1-4, the complete variable domain is GAGVSQSPSNKVTEKGKDVELRCDPISGHTALYWYRQSLGQGLEFLIYFQGNSAPDKSGLPSDRFSAERTGGSVSTLTIQRTQQEDSAVYLCASSHPPEAGEKLFFGSGTQLSVL.